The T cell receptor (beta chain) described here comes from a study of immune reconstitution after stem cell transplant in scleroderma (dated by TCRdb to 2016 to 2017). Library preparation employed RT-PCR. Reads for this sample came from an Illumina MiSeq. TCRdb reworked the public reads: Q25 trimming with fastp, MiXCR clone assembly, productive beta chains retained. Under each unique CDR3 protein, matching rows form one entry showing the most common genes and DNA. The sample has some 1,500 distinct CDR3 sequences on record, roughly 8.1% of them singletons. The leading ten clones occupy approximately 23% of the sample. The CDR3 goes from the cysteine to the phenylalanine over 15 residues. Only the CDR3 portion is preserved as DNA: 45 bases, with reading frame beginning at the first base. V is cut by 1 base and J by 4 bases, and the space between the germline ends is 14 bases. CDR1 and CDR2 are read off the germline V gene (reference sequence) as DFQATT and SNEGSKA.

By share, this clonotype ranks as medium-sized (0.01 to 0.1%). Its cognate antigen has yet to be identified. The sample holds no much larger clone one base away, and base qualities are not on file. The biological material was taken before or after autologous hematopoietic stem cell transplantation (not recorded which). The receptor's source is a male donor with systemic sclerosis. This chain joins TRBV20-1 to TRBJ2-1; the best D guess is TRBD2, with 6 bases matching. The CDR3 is CSARGGMGGYNEQFF. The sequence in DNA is TGCAGTGCTAGAGGGGGCATGGGGGGTTACAATGAGCAGTTCTTC.